This T cell receptor beta chain was identified in a study of shared clonotypes between healthy human individuals. CDR1 is MGHRA, CDR2 YSYEKL, per germline. V was clipped by 1 base and J by 4 bases, with 16 bases between them. The CDR3 sequence is 16 residues long. CD45RO-negative cells were positively selected for CCR7, leaving out terminally differentiated effector memory CD45RA+ cells. Measured with immunoSEQ multiplex PCR; TCRdb has only the in-frame clones, and not every one. The sample records around 560,000 clones, 85% to 95% being singletons. The V call is TRBV4-1, the J call TRBJ1-1, with D perhaps TRBD1 (5 bases). Sample: naive CD8+ T cells sorted from blood. The clonotype comes from a woman aged 25 to 45 in good health. In nucleotides, the CDR3 is TGCGCCAGCAGCCAAGCCGGCGGGGCGGGCGGCACTGAAGCTTTCTTT. Its translation is CASSQAGGAGGTEAFF.